This T cell receptor (beta chain) is drawn from a study of control samples from healthy donors and cancer patients (dated by TCRdb to the early 2020s). The library was built by means of the immunoSEQ multiplex PCR assay. The immuneACCESS repertoire file appears here via TCRdb, limited to in-frame rearrangements. These files lack a portion of the clones; in checked studies, under half of the deficit traces to unresolved V genes, and the cause of the others is not known. Counted in this sample were 120,000 to 150,000 clones; 91% of them appeared once. Roughly 3.1% of the sample goes to the ten largest clones. Details on this clone: The target of this receptor is not known. Per-base quality was not reported, and no clone a single base away is much larger than it.

The specimen was blood. This clonotype was sampled from a man aged 25-40 years in good health.

The CDR3 here reads CASSLEGLANYGYTF. Here is the DNA: TGTGCCAGTAGCCTCGAGGGGCTAGCTAACTATGGCTACACCTTC. The V and J segments used are TRBV19 and TRBJ1-2; possibly the D gene is TRBD1, per 5 matching bases. The germline V gene (reference sequence) provides CDR1 LNHDA and CDR2 SQIVND. The CDR3 measures 15 amino acids from cysteine to phenylalanine. The sequence is cut down to CDR3 DNA, 45 bases in frame from base 1. Trimming takes 6 bases from V and 0 bases from J, and the germline ends sit 14 bases apart.